This T cell receptor (beta chain) was sequenced during a study of blood T cell repertoires in COVID-19. Study background: The United States, Italy and Spain supplied acute and convalescent COVID-19 samples. PBMCs, B-cell-depleted T cells, or T cells provided the cDNA or gDNA that made up the material.

During active infection, Seattle patients enrolled and were then monitored through disease. The CDR3 covers 16 residues. Trimming left V 0 bases short and J 0 bases short, with 9 bases between. Germline V lookup: CDR1 LGHNA, CDR2 YSLEER. Per the original data handling: Amplification with reference gene primers provided the estimates of nucleated cell counts. TCRdb's copy holds only in-frame clones and misses some; the assay was immunoSEQ multiplex PCR. D and trimming were read from the DNA, whereas the V and J calls and clone size are those reported in that table. Among approximately 150,000 clones listed, approximately 95% were seen once.

Sequencing used peripheral blood. The sequence was collected from a woman aged 55-69 years with COVID-19, enrolled during active disease. This chain connects TRBV4-3 to TRBJ1-5, with a possible D match to TRBD1 (5 bases). CDR3 coding DNA: TGCGCCAGCAGCCAAGAGGTTCAGGGTAGCAATCAGCCCCAGCATTTT. This gives the protein CASSQEVQGSNQPQHF.